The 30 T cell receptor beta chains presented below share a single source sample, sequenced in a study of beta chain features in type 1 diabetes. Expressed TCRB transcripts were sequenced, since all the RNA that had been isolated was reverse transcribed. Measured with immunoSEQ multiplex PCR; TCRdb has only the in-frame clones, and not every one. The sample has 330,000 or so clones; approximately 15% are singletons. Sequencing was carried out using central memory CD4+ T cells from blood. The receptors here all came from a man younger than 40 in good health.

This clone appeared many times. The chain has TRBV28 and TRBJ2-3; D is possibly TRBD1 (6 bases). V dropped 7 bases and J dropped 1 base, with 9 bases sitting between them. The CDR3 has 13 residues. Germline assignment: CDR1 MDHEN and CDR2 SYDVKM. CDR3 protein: CASTPGGTDTQYF. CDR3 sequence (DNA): TGTGCCAGCACCCCAGGGGGCACAGATACGCAGTATTTT.

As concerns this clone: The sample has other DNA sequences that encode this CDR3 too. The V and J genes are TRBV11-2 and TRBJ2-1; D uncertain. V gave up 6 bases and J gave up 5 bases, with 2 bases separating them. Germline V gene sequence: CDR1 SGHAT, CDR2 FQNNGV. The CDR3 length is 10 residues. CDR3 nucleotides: TGTGCCAGCAGTAACAATGAGCAGTTCTTC. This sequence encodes CASSNNEQFF.

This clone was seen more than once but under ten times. In DNA form, the CDR3 reads TGTGCCTGGAGTGAAAGCCCGGGCTACAATGAGCAGTTCTTC. Residues: CAWSESPGYNEQFF. The gene calls are TRBV30 and TRBJ2-1; D gene uncertain. Trimming stripped 1 base from V and 3 bases from J, with 10 bases between. Germline CDR1 is GTSNPN and CDR2 is SVGIG (reference sequence). The CDR3 spans 14 residues.

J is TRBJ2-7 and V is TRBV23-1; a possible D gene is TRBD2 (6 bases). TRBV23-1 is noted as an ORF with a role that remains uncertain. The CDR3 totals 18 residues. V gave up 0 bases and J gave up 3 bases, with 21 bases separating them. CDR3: CASSQSSGSGETGYEQYV. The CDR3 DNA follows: TGCGCCAGCAGTCAATCTTCCGGGAGTGGAGAAACTGGCTACGAGCAGTACGTC.

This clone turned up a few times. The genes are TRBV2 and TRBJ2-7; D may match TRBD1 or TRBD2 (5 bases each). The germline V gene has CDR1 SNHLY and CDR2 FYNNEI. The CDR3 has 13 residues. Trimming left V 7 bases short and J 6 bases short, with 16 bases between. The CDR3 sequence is CASTGAGYLEQYF. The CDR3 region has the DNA TGTGCCAGCACCGGGGCTGGCTATCTCGAGCAGTACTTC.

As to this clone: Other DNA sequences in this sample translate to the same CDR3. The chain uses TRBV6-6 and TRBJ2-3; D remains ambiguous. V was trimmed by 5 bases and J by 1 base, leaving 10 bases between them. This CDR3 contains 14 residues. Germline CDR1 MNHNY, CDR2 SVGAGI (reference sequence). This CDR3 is CASSLGRRTDTQYF. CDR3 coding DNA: TGTGCCAGCAGTCTAGGTAGGCGCACAGATACGCAGTATTTT.

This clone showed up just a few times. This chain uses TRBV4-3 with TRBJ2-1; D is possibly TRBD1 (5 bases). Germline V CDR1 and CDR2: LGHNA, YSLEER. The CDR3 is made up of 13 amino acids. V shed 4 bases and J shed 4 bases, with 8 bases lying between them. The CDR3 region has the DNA TGCGCCAGCAGCCGTGGGGCATACAATGAGCAGTTCTTC. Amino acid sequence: CASSRGAYNEQFF.

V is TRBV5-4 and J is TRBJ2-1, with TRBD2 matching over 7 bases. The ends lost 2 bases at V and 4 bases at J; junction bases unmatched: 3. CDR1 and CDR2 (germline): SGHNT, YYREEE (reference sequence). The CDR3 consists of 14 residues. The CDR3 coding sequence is TGTGCCAGCAGCTTTGGGGGGGGATACAATGAGCAGTTCTTC. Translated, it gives CASSFGGGYNEQFF. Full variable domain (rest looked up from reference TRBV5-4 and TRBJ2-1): ETGVTQSPTHLIKTRGQQVTLRCSSQSGHNTVSWYQQALGQGPQFIFQYYREEENGRGNFPPRFSGLQFPNYSSELNVNALELDDSALYLCASSFGGGYNEQFFGPGTRLTVL.

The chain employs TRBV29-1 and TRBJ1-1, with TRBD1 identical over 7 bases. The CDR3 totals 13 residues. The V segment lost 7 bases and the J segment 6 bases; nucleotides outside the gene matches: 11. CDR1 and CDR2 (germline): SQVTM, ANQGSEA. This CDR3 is CSASRGIGAEAFF. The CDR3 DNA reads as TGCAGCGCCTCCAGGGGGATCGGCGCTGAAGCTTTCTTT.

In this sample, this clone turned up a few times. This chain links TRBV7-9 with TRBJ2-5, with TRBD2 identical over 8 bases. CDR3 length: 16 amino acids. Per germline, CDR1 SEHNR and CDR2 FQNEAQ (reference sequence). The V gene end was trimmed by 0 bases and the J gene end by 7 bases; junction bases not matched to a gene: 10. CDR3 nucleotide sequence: TGTGCCAGCAGCTTAGCAGGACTAGCAACGGGAGGGACCCAGTACTTC. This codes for CASSLAGLATGGTQYF. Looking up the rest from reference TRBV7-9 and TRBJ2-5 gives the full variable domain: DTGVSQNPRHKITKRGQNVTFRCDPISEHNRLYWYRQTLGQGPEFLTYFQNEAQLEKSRLLSDRFSAERPKGSFSTLEIQRTEQGDSAMYLCASSLAGLATGGTQYFGPGTRLLVL.

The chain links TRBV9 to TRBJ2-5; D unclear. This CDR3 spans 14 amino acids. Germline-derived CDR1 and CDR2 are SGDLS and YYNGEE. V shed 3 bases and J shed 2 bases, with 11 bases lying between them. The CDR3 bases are TGTGCCAGCAGCGCCGACCACCATCAAGAGACCCAGTACTTC. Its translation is CASSADHHQETQYF.

The CDR3 is CASSLGAARPPGSAYNEQFF. The DNA of the CDR3 is TGTGCCAGCAGCTTAGGTGCCGCCCGGCCGCCCGGGAGCGCCTACAATGAGCAGTTCTTC. The chain combines TRBV7-6 with TRBJ2-1; D is perhaps TRBD2 (6 bases). Trimming took off 1 base at V and 2 bases at J, with 24 bases between the two ends. This CDR3 region has 20 residues. From germline, CDR1 is SGHVS and CDR2 FNYEAQ.

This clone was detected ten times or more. The chain's CDR3 is CSVARKMNTEAFF. For the CDR3, the DNA is TGCAGCGTTGCAAGAAAAATGAACACTGAAGCTTTCTTT. V gene TRBV29-1 combines with J gene TRBJ1-1; the D is unclear. The CDR3 contains 13 residues. Germline lookup yields CDR1 SQVTM and CDR2 ANQGSEA. V was cut by 4 bases and J by 0 bases, with 9 bases left in between.

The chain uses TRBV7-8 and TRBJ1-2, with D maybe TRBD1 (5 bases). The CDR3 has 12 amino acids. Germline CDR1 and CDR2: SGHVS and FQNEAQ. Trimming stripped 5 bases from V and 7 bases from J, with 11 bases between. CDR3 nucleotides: TGTGCCAGCAGCCTTCGTGGGGCTGGCTACACCTTC. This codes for CASSLRGAGYTF.

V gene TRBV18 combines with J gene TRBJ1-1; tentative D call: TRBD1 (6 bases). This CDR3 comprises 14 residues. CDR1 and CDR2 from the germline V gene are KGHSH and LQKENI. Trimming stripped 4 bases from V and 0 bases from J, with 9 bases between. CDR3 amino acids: CASSQGVMNTEAFF. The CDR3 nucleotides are TGTGCCAGCTCACAGGGGGTGATGAACACTGAAGCTTTCTTT.

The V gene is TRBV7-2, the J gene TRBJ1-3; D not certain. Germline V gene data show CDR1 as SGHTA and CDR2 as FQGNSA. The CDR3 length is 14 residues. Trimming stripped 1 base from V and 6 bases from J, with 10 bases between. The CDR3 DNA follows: TGTGCCAGCAGCTTAGACAGTACTTCAAACACCATATATTTT. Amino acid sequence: CASSLDSTSNTIYF.

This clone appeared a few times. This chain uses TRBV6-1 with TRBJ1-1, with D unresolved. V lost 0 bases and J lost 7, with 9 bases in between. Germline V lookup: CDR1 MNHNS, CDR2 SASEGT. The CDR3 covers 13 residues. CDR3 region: CASSEALGIEAFF. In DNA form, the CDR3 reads TGTGCCAGCAGTGAAGCGCTCGGTATTGAAGCTTTCTTT.

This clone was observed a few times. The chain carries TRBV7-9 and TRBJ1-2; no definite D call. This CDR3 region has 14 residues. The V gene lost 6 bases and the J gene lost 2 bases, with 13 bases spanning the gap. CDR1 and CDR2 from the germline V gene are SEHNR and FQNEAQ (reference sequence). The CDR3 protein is CASRPGGGNYGYTF. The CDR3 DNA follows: TGTGCCAGCAGGCCGGGTGGCGGAAACTATGGCTACACCTTC.

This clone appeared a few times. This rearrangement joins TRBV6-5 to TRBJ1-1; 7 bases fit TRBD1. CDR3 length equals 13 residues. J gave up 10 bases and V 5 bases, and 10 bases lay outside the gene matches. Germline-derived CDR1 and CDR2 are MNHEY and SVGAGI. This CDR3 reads CASSEYGTVVAFF. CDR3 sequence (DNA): TGTGCCAGCAGTGAATACGGGACAGTGGTAGCTTTCTTT.

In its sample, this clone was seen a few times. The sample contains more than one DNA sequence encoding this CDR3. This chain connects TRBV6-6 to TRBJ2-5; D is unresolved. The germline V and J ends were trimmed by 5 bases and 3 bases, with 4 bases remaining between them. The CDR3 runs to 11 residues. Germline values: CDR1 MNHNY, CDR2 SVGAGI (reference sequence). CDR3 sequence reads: CASSPKETQYF. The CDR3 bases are TGTGCCAGCAGTCCTAAAGAGACCCAGTACTTC.

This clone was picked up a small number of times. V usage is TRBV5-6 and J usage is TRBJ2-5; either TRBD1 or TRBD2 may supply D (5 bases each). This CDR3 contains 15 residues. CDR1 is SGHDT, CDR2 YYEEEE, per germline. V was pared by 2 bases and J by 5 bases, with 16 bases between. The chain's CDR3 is CASSFYSSGTETQYF. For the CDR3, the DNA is TGTGCCAGCAGCTTCTATTCTAGTGGGACCGAGACCCAGTACTTC.

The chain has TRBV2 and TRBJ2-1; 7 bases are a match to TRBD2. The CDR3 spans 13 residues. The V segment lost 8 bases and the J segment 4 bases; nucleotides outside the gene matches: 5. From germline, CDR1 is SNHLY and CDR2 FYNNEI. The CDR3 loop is CASGTTSYNEQFF. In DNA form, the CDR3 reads TGTGCCAGCGGGACTACCTCGTACAATGAGCAGTTCTTC. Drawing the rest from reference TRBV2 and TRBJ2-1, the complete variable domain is EPEVTQTPSHQVTQMGQEVILRCVPISNHLYFYWYRQILGQKVEFLVSFYNNEISEKSEIFDDQFSVERPDGSNFTLKIRSTKLEDSAMYFCASGTTSYNEQFFGPGTRLTVL.

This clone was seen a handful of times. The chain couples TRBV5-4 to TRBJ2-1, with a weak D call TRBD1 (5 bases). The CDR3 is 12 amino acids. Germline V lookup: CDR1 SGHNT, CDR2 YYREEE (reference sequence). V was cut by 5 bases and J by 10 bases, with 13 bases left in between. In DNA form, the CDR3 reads TGTGCCAGCAGGCTGGATCAGGGAGAGCAGTTCTTC. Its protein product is CASRLDQGEQFF.

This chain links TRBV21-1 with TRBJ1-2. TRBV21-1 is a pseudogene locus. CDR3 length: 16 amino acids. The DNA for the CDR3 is TGTGCCAGCAGCAAAGACAAGCCGGAGGGGCCCTATGGCTACACCTTC. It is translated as CASSKDKPEGPYGYTF.

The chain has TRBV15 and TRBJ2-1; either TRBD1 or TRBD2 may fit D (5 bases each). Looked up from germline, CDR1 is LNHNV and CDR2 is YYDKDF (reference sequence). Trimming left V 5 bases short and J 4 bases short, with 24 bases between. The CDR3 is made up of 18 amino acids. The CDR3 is CATSPGVGSAPGYNEQFF. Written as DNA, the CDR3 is TGTGCCACCAGCCCTGGCGTGGGTAGCGCCCCAGGGTACAATGAGCAGTTCTTC.

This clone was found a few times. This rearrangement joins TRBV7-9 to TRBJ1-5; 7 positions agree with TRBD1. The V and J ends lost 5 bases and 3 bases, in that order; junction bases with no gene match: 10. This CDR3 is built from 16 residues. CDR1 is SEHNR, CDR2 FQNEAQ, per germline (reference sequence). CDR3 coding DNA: TGTGCCAGCAGCCTAAGCGGGACAGCTTTCAATCAGCCCCAGCATTTT. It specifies CASSLSGTAFNQPQHF.

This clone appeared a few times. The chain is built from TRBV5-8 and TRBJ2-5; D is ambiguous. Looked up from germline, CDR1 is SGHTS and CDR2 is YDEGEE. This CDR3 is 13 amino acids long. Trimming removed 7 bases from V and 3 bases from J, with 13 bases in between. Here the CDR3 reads CASEMKPKETQYF. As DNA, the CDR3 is TGTGCCAGCGAAATGAAGCCCAAAGAGACCCAGTACTTC. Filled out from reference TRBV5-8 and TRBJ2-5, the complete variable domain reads EAGVTQSPTHLIKTRGQQATLRCSPISGHTSVYWYQQALGLGLQFLLWYDEGEERNRGNFPPRFSGRQFPNYSSELNVNALELEDSALYLCASEMKPKETQYFGPGTRLLVL.

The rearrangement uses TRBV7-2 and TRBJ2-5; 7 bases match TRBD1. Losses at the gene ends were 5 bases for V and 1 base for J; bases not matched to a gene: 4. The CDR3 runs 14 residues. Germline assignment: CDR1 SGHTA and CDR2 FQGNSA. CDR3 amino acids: CASSGRQGQETQYF. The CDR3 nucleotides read TGTGCCAGCAGCGGACGACAGGGCCAAGAGACCCAGTACTTC.

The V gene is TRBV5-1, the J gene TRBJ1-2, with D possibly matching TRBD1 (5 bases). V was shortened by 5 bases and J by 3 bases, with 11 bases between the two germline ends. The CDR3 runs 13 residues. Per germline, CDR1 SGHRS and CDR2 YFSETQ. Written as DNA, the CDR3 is TGCGCCAGCAGGAGGGGTTCGGACTATGGCTACACCTTC. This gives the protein CASRRGSDYGYTF. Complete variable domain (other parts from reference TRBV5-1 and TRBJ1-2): KAGVTQTPRYLIKTRGQQVTLSCSPISGHRSVSWYQQTPGQGLQFLFEYFSETQRNKGNFPGRFSGRQFSNSRSEMNVSTLELGDSALYLCASRRGSDYGYTFGSGTRLTVV.

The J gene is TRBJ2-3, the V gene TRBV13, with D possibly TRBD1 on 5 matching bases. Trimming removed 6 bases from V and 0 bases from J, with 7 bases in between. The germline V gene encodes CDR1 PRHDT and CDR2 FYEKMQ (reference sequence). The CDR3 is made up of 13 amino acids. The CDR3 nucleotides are TGTGCCAGCAGACCAGGGAGCACAGATACGCAGTATTTT. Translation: CASRPGSTDTQYF.